This T cell receptor beta chain was sequenced for a study of spatial heterogeneity in lung cancer. Background on the study: Across the raw uncorrected reads, a unique TCR and UMI combination was observed, on average, more than ten times.

CDR3 length: 17 amino acids. The germline CDR1 and CDR2 sequences are MNHEY and SVGAGI. The germline V and J ends were trimmed by 6 bases and 6 bases, with 24 bases remaining between them. This clonotype showed up many times. This beta chain appears as a stray read in a library generated for alpha chains; its size is not informative. Time point: sample taken at primary tumor resection. TCRdb reanalysed the 5' RACE reads using MiXCR and keeps one entry per CDR3 protein. The sample holds 16,000 or so distinct CDR3 sequences, 3% to 4.5% seen once. The origin of this receptor is a male donor with early-stage non-small cell lung cancer. The chain recombines TRBV6-5 with TRBJ2-1, with a possible D match to TRBD2 (6 bases). Here the sequenced sample was normal lung tissue next to the tumor, taken at surgery. CDR3 amino acids: CASSYEWRDSIGNEQFF. In DNA, the CDR3 is TGTGCCAGCAGCTACGAGTGGAGGGATAGTATCGGCAATGAGCAGTTCTTC.